A selection of T cell receptor beta chains follows, all from one sample in a study of Graves' ophthalmopathy and Graves' hyperthyroidism. TCRdb redid the calling of the multiplex PCR reads with MiXCR, one entry per CDR3 protein. The sample has approximately 640,000 distinct CDR3 sequences, roughly 41% seen once. The sequenced sample was peripheral blood. The receptors were gathered from an adult man with Graves' ophthalmopathy. Both conserved end residues are part of each CDR3. D genes are given only for firm matches. For some rows the clone size is stated as once, few or many, or as a class when expanded; others skip it.

D	V	size	J	DNA	CDR3
.	TRBV7-2	many	TRBJ1-2	TGTGCCAGCAGCCAGGGCCTCGTCTATGACTACACCTTC	CASSQGLVYDYTF
TRBD1	TRBV7-9	many	TRBJ1-5	TGTGCCAGCAGCCAACAGGGGCAGCCCCAGCATTTT	CASSQQGQPQHF
.	TRBV5-1	.	TRBJ1-2	TGCGCCAGCAGCTGGGGTACGACAGTGTTCTATGGCTACACCTTC	CASSWGTTVFYGYTF
TRBD1	TRBV7-9	many	TRBJ2-7	TGTGCCAGCAGCTTACGGGACAGGGGGCCATACGAGCAGTACTTC	CASSLRDRGPYEQYF
TRBD2	TRBV20-1	few	TRBJ2-5	TGCAGTGCTAGAGATCCCACCGGACTAGCGGCCTCCTGGACCCAGTACTTC	CSARDPTGLAASWTQYF
.	TRBV18	.	TRBJ1-1	TGTGCCAGCTCACCAAAGGAGGGGCATTCCACTGAAGCTTTCTTT	CASSPKEGHSTEAFF
.	TRBV2	.	TRBJ1-1	TGTGCCAGCAGATTCGACGGGGACGGTACTGAAGCTTTCTTT	CASRFDGDGTEAFF
.	TRBV2	many	TRBJ1-2	TGTGCCAGCAGTGAAACTGGGACACCTAACTATGGCTACACCTTC	CASSETGTPNYGYTF
.	TRBV2	.	TRBJ2-7	.	CASVGGGTWEYF
.	TRBV6-1	many	TRBJ1-2	TGTGCCAGCACCATAGGACAGAATAATGGCTACACCTTC	CASTIGQNNGYTF
.	TRBV5-1	few	TRBJ1-1	TGCGCCAGCAGCACAGCGGTGGCCAACACTGAAGCTTTCTTT	CASSTAVANTEAFF
.	TRBV25-1	many	TRBJ1-5	TGTGCCAGCAGCCTTCAGGGCGATCAGCCCCAGCATTTT	CASSLQGDQPQHF
.	TRBV7-9	.	TRBJ2-7	TGTGCCAGCAGCTCTATACCGGGTCCGATGTACGAGCAGTACTTC	CASSSIPGPMYEQYF
TRBD2	TRBV7-9	.	TRBJ2-5	TGTGCCAGCAGTGGACGCGTAGGGACTAGCGGGAGTTTCCAAGAGACCCAGTACTTC	CASSGRVGTSGSFQETQYF
.	TRBV19	.	TRBJ1-6	TGTGCCAGTAGTACAAAGGGAGGGTCCCTCCACTTT	CASSTKGGSLHF
.	TRBV2	.	TRBJ1-2	TGTGCCAGCGAGCAGGGTGGGTATGGCTACACCTTC	CASEQGGYGYTF
.	TRBV29-1	many	TRBJ1-3	TGCAGCGTTCAGCCCCAGGATATCTCTGGAAACACCATATATTTT	CSVQPQDISGNTIYF
.	TRBV10-3	.	TRBJ1-5	TGTGCCATCAGCACCGGGACTGGTCAGCCCCAGCATTTT	CAISTGTGQPQHF
.	TRBV7-9	.	TRBJ2-7	TGTGCCAGCCAGAGGGGGGGCCCCTACGAGCAGTACTTC	CASQRGGPYEQYF
.	TRBV6-1	many	TRBJ1-6	TGTGCCAGCAGTACTACGGGCACGGCTAATTCACCCCTCCACTTT	CASSTTGTANSPLHF
TRBD2	TRBV13	.	TRBJ2-7	TGTGCCAGCAGCTTAAGGAGCGGGAGGTACTACGAGCAGTACTTC	CASSLRSGRYYEQYF
.	TRBV10-3	.	TRBJ1-1	TGTGCCAGCATCCCATACCCCCATTTGATGAACACTGAAGCTTTCTTT	CASIPYPHLMNTEAFF
.	TRBV20-1	many	TRBJ2-6	TGCAGTGCTTTAGACTATAGACGGCCTGGGGCCAACGTCCTGACTTTC	CSALDYRRPGANVLTF
.	TRBV20-1	many	TRBJ2-7	TGCAGTGCCATTCGGTGGGGGGACTTGAGGAACGAGCAGTACTTC	CSAIRWGDLRNEQYF
.	TRBV25-1	many	TRBJ1-2	TGTGCCAGCAGTCTGGTAGGAGGACGCGATGGCTACACCTTC	CASSLVGGRDGYTF
TRBD1	TRBV9	many	TRBJ1-1	TGTGCCAGCAGCAGACGGGACAGGGGCCTGTCGAACACTGAAGCTTTCTTT	CASSRRDRGLSNTEAFF
.	TRBV29-1	.	TRBJ1-2	TGCAGCGTTGAAGGGTCTGGAAACACCTTC	CSVEGSGNTF
.	TRBV7-9	many	TRBJ1-4	TGTGCCAGCAGTGGGGTGGCGGGCGAAAAACTGTTTTTT	CASSGVAGEKLFF